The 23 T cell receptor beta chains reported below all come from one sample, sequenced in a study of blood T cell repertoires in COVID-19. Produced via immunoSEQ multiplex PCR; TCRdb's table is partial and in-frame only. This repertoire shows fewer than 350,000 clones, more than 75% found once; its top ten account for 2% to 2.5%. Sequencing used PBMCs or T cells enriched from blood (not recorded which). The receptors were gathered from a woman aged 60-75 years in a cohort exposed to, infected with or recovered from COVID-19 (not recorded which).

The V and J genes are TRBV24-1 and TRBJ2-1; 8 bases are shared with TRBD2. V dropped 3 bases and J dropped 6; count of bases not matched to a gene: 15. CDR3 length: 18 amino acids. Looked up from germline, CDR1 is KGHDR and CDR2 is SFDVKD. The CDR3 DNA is TGTGCCACCAGTGATCCACCTTCTGGGCGGGAGGTCGGCAATGAGCAGTTCTTC. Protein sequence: CATSDPPSGREVGNEQFF.

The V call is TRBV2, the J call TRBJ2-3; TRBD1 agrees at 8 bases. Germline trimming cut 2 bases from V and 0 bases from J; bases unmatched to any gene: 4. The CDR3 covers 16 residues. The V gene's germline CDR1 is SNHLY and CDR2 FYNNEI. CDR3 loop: CASSEIGTGSTDTQYF. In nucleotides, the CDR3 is TGTGCCAGCAGTGAAATTGGGACAGGTAGCACAGATACGCAGTATTTT.

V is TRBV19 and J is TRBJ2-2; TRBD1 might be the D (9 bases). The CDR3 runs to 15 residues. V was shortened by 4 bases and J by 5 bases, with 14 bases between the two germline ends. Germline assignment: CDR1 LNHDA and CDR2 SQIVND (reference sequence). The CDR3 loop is CASSSSGTGTGELFF. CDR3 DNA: TGTGCCAGTAGTAGTAGCGGGACAGGGACCGGGGAGCTGTTTTTT. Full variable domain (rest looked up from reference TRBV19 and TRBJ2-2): DGGITQSPKYLFRKEGQNVTLSCEQNLNHDAMYWYRQDPGQGLRLIYYSQIVNDFQKGDIAEGYSVSREKKESFPLTVTSAQKNPTAFYLCASSSSGTGTGELFFGEGSRLTVL.

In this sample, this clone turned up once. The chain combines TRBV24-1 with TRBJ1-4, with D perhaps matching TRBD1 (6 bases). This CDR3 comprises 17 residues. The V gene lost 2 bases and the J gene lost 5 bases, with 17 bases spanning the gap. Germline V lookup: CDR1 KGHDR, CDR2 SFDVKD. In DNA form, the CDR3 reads TGTGCCACCAGTGATTATAGAATACAGGGCAGGAATGAAAAACTGTTTTTT. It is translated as CATSDYRIQGRNEKLFF.

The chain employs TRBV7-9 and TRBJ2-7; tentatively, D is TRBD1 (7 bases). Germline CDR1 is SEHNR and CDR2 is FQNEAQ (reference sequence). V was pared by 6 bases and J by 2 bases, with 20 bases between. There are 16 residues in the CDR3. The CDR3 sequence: CASSRAGTASTYEQYF. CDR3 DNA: TGTGCCAGCAGTCGGGCGGGGACAGCTTCGACCTACGAGCAGTACTTC.

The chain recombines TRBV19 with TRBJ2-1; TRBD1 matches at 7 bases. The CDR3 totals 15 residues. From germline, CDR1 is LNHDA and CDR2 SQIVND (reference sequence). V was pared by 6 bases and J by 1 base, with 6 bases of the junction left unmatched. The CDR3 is CASRVKGASYNEQFF. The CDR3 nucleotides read TGTGCCAGTAGGGTGAAGGGGGCTTCCTACAATGAGCAGTTCTTC.

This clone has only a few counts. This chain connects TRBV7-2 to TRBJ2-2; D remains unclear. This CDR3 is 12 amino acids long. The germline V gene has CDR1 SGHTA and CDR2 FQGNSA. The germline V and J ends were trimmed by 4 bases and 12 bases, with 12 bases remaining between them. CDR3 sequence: CASSYESTKLFF. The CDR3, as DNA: TGTGCCAGCAGCTATGAGTCCACTAAGCTGTTTTTT. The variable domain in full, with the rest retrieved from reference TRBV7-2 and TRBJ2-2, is GAGVSQSPSNKVTEKGKDVELRCDPISGHTALYWYRQSLGQGLEFLIYFQGNSAPDKSGLPSDRFSAERTGGSVSTLTIQRTQQEDSAVYLCASSYESTKLFFGEGSRLTVL.

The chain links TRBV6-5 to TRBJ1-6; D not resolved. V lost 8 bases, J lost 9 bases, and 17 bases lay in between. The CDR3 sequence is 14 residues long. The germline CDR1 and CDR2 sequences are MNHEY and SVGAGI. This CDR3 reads CASGSGSGGSPLHF. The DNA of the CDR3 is TGTGCCAGCGGGTCGGGATCCGGTGGTTCACCCCTCCACTTT.

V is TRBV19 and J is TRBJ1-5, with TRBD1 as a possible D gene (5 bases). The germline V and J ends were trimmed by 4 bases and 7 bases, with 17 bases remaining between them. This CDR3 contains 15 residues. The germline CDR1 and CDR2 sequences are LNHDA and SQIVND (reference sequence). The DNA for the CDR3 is TGTGCCAGTAGTAGTTGGGGCGTCGGTAGCCAGCCCCAGCATTTT. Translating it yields CASSSWGVGSQPQHF.

Here the CDR3 reads CASSFGTGRNTGELFF. CDR3 in DNA: TGTGCCAGCAGCTTTGGGACAGGGAGGAACACCGGGGAGCTGTTTTTT. The chain is built from TRBV5-6 and TRBJ2-2, with 9 bases matching TRBD1. J gave up 1 base and V 2 bases, and 3 bases lay outside the gene matches. Germline-derived CDR1 and CDR2 are SGHDT and YYEEEE. The CDR3 is made up of 16 amino acids.

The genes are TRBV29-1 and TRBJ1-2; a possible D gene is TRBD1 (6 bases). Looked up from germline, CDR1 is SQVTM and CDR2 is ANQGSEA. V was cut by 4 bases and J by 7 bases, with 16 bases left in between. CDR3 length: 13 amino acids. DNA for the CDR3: TGCAGCGTTGTTAATGGGGGCCAGCGTGGCTACACCTTC. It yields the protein CSVVNGGQRGYTF. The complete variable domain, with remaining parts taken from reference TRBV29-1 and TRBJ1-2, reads SAVISQKPSRDICQRGTSLTIQCQVDSQVTMMFWYRQQPGQSLTLIATANQGSEATYESGFVIDKFPISRPNLTFSTLTVSNMSPEDSSIYLCSVVNGGQRGYTFGSGTRLTVV.

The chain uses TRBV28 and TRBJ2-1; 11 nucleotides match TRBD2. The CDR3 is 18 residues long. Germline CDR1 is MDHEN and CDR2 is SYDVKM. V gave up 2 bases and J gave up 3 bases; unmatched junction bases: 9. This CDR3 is CASSLEGLAGGLYNEQFF. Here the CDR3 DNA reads TGTGCCAGCAGTTTAGAGGGGCTAGCGGGAGGCCTCTACAATGAGCAGTTCTTC.

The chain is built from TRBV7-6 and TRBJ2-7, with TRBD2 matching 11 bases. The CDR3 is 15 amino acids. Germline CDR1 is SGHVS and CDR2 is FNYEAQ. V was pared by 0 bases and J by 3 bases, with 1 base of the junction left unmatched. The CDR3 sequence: CASSLAGTSGYEQYF. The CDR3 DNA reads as TGTGCCAGCAGCTTAGCAGGGACTAGCGGCTACGAGCAGTACTTC.

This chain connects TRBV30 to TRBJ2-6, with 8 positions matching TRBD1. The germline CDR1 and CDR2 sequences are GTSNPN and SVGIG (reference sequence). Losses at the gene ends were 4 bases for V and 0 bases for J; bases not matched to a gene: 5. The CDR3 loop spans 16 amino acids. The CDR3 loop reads CAWTGGQVSGANVLTF. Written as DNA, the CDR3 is TGTGCCTGGACCGGGGGACAGGTCTCTGGGGCCAACGTCCTGACTTTC.

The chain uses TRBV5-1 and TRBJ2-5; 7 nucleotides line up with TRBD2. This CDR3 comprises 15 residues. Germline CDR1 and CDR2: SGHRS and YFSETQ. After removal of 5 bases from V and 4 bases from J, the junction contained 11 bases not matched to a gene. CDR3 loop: CASRRGSGEGETQYF. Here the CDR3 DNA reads TGCGCCAGCAGACGCGGGAGTGGGGAAGGAGAGACCCAGTACTTC.

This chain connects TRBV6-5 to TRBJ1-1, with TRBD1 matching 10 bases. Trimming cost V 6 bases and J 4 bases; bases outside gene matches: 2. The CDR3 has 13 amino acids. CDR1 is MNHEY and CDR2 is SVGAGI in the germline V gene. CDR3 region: CASSGQGVTEAFF. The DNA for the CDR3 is TGTGCCAGCAGCGGACAGGGGGTCACTGAAGCTTTCTTT.

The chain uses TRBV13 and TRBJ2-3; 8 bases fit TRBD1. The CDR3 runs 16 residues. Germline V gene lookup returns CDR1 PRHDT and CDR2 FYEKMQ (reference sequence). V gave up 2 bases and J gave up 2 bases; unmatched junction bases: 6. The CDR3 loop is CASSLRQGTFTDTQYF. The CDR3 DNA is TGTGCCAGCAGCTTACGACAGGGGACTTTCACAGATACGCAGTATTTT.

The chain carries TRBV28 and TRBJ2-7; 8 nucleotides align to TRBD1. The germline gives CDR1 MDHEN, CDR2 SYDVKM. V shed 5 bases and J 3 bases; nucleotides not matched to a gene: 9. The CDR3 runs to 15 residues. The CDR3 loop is CASSVSRGQGYEQYF. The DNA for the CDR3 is TGTGCCAGCAGTGTAAGCAGGGGGCAAGGCTACGAGCAGTACTTC.

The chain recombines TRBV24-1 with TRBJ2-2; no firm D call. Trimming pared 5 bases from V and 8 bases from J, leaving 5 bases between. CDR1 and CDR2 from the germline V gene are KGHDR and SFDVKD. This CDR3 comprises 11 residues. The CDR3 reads CATSGAGELFF. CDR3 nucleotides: TGTGCCACCAGTGGAGCAGGGGAGCTGTTTTTT.

The CDR3 coding sequence is TGTGCCAGCAGTGAAATGAGGACAGGGGGGTATCAGCCCCAGCATTTT. This translates into CASSEMRTGGYQPQHF. The chain is built from TRBV2 and TRBJ1-5; 10 bases align to TRBD1. CDR1 is SNHLY and CDR2 is FYNNEI in the germline V gene. The V and J ends lost 2 bases and 5 bases, in that order; junction bases with no gene match: 6. CDR3 size: 16 residues.

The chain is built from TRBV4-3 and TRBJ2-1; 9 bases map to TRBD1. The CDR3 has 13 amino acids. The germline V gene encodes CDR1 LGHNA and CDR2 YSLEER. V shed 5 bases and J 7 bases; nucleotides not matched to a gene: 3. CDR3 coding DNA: TGCGCCAGCAGCGACAGGGGGGGTAATGAGCAGTTCTTC. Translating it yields CASSDRGGNEQFF.

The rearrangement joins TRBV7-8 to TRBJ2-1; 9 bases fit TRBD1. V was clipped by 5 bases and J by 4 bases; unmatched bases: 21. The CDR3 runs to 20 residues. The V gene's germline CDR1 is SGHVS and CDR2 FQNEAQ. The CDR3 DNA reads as TGTGCCAGCAGCGCGACACACCTCCGGCCCCGGGACAGGGCGTACAATGAGCAGTTCTTC. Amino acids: CASSATHLRPRDRAYNEQFF.

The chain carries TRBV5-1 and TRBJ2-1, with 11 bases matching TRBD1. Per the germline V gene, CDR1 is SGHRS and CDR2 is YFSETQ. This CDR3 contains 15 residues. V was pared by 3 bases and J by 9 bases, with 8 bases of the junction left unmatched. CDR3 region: CASSSGQGAQVEQFF. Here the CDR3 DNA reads TGCGCCAGCAGCTCTGGACAGGGGGCGCAGGTTGAGCAGTTCTTC.